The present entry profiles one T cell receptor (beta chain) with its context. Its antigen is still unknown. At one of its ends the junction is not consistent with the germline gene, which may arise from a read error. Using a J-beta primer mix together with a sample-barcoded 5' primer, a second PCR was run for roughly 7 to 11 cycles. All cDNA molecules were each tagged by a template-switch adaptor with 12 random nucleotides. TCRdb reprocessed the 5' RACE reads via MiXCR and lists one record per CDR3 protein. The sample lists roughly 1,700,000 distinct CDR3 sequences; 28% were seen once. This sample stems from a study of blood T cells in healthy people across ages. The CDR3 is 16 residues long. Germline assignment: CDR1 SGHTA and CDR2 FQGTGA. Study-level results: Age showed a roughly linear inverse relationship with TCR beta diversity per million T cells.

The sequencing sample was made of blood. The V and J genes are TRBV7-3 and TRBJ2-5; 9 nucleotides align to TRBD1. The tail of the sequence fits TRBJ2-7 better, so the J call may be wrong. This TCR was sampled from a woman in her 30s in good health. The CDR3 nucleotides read TGTGCCGGCAGCTCGGGGCCGGGACAGGGAAGGAACGAGCAGTACTTC. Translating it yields CAGSSGPGQGRNEQYF.